The rows below give T cell receptor beta chains drawn from one sample of a study of neoadjuvant anti-PD-1 for oral cavity cancer. Profiled with immunoSEQ multiplex PCR; TCRdb holds only in-frame clones, not every one. The profile covers 80,000 to 95,000 clones, with 84% appearing a single time and around 3% taken by the ten largest. Material: PBMCs, obtained before nivolumab (anti-PD-1) treatment. These receptors all come from a person aged 40 to 85 with oral cavity squamous cell carcinoma. CDR3s include the opening cysteine and the closing phenylalanine or tryptophan. D genes are given only for firm matches. Clone size, where shown, is once, few, many, or a class for clones that have expanded.

j_call d_call clone_size v_call cdr3_aa cdr3_nt
TRBJ1-1 NA NA TRBV15 CATSRDGVTEAFF TGTGCCACCAGCAGAGATGGGGTCACTGAAGCTTTCTTT
TRBJ1-5 NA once TRBV7-8 CASSLMKGNQPQHF TGTGCCAGCAGCTTGATGAAGGGCAATCAGCCCCAGCATTTT
TRBJ2-7 TRBD2 NA TRBV19 CASRGLAGAPEQCF TGTGCCAGTAGGGGACTAGCGGGAGCCCCCGAGCAGTGCTTC
TRBJ2-7 NA NA TRBV11-2 CASSLVFSRGGGLGDEQYF TGTGCCAGCAGCTTAGTCTTCTCTCGGGGCGGGGGCCTCGGGGACGAGCAGTACTTC
TRBJ2-3 TRBD2 NA TRBV5-4 CASSLGGRAWDTQYF TGTGCCAGCAGCTTGGGCGGGAGGGCCTGGGATACGCAGTATTTT
TRBJ1-5 TRBD1 few TRBV2 CASTDRYGNQPQHF TGTGCCAGCACGGACAGGTACGGCAATCAGCCCCAGCATTTT
TRBJ2-6 TRBD1 NA TRBV19 CASSFGQGFTGANVLTF TGTGCCAGTAGTTTCGGACAGGGCTTCACTGGGGCCAACGTCCTGACTTTC
TRBJ2-1 NA few TRBV11-3 CASSLVPLAEQFF TGTGCCAGCAGCTTAGTCCCGCTGGCGGAGCAGTTCTTC
TRBJ1-2 NA NA TRBV19 CASSPSLLEYGYTF TGTGCCAGTAGTCCATCCCTATTGGAGTATGGCTACACCTTC
TRBJ2-7 NA NA TRBV2 CASSYREGAYEQYF TGTGCCTCGAGTTACAGGGAGGGAGCCTACGAGCAGTACTTC
TRBJ1-1 TRBD1 NA TRBV2 CASRVTGFGTEAFF TGTGCCAGCAGGGTGACAGGGTTCGGCACTGAAGCTTTCTTT
TRBJ2-1 TRBD2 NA TRBV11-2 CASSQPGLVYNEQFF TGTGCCAGCAGCCAACCGGGACTAGTCTACAATGAGCAGTTCTTC
TRBJ2-2 TRBD2 NA TRBV29-1 CSVPGLAGGTGTGELFF TGCAGCGTTCCAGGACTAGCGGGAGGAACCGGCACCGGGGAGCTGTTTTTT
TRBJ1-4 NA NA TRBV19 CASSIGHPEKLFF TGTGCCAGTAGTATTGGACATCCTGAAAAACTGTTTTTT
TRBJ2-7 NA NA TRBV6-1 CASSVSQATYEQYF TGTGCCAGCAGTGTTAGCCAGGCCACCTACGAGCAGTACTTC
TRBJ2-1 NA NA TRBV2 CASSGSYNEQFF TGTGCCAGCAGTGGCTCCTACAATGAGCAGTTCTTC
TRBJ1-5 NA NA TRBV4-1 CASSQAIDYSNQPQHF TGCGCCAGCAGCCAGGCTATAGATTATAGCAATCAGCCCCAGCATTTT
TRBJ2-3 NA NA TRBV28 CASSGGTSTQYF TGTGCCAGCAGTGGTGGGACAAGTACGCAGTATTTT
TRBJ2-1 NA few TRBV28 CASSLGRVPGNEQFF TGTGCCAGCAGTTTGGGCAGGGTCCCGGGGAATGAGCAGTTCTTC
TRBJ2-7 NA NA TRBV6-5 CASSERLQYF TGTGCCAGCAGTGAAAGGCTTCAGTACTTC